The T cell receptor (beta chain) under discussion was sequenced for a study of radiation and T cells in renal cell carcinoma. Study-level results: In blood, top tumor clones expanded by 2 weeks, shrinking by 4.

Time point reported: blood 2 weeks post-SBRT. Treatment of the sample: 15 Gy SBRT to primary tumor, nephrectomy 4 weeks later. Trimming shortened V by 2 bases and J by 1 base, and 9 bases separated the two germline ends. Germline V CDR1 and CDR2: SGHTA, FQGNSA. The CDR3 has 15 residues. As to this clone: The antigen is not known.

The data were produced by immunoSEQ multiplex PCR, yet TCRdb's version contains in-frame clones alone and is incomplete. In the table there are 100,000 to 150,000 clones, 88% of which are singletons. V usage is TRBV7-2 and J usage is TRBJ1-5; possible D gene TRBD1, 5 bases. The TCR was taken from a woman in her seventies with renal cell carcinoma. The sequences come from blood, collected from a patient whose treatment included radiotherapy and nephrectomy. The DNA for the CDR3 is TGTGCCAGCAGCTTAACACGGGGGAGCAATCAGCCCCAGCATTTT. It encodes CASSLTRGSNQPQHF.